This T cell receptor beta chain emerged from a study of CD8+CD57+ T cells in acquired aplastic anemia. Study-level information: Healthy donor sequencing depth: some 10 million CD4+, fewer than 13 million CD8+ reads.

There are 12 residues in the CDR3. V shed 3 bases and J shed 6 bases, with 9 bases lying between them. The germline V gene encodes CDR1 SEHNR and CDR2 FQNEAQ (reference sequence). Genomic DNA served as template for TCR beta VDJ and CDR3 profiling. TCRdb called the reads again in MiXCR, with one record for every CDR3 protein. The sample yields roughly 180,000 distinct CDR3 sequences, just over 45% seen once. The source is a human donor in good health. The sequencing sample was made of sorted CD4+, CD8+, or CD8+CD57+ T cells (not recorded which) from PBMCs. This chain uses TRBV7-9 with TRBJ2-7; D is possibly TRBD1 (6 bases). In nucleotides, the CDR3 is TGTGCCAGCAGCTTCGGCAGGGGCGAGCAGTACTTC. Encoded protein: CASSFGRGEQYF.